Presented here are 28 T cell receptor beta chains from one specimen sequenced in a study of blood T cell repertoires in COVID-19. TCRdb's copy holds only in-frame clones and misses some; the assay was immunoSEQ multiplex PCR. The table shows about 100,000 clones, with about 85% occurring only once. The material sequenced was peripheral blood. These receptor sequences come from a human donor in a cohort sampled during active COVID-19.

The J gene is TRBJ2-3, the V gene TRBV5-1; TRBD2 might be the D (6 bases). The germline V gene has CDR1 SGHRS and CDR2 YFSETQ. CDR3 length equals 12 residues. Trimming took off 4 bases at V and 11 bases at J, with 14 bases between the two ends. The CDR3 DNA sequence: TGCGCCAGCAGCCCTGCGGAGGGACTGCAGTATTTT. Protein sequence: CASSPAEGLQYF. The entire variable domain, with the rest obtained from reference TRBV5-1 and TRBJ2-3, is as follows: KAGVTQTPRYLIKTRGQQVTLSCSPISGHRSVSWYQQTPGQGLQFLFEYFSETQRNKGNFPGRFSGRQFSNSRSEMNVSTLELGDSALYLCASSPAEGLQYFGPGTRLTVL.

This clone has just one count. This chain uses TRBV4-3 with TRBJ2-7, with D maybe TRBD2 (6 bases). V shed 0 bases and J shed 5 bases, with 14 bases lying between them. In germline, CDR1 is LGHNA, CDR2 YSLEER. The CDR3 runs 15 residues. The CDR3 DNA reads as TGCGCCAGCAGCCAAGAGGAGGGGCGCAGCCACGAGCAGTACTTC. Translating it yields CASSQEEGRSHEQYF.

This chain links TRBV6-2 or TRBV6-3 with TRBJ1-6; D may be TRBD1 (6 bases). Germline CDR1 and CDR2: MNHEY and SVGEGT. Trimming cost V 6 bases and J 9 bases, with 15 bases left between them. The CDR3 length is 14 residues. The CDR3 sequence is CASSPQGFGSPLHF. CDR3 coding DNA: TGTGCCAGCAGCCCACAGGGTTTTGGTTCACCCCTCCACTTT.

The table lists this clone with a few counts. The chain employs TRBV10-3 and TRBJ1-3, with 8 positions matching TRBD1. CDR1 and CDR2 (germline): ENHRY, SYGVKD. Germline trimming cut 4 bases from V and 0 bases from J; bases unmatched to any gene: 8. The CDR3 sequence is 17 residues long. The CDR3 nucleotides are TGTGCCATCAGTGGATTTTTAGGGACAGGCTCTGGAAACACCATATATTTT. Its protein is CAISGFLGTGSGNTIYF.

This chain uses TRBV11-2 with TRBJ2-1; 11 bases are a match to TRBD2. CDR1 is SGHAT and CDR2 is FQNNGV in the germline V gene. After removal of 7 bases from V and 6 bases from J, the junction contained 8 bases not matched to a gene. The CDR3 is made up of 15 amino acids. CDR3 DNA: TGTGCCAGCAATCCGGGACTAGCGGTACCCAATGAGCAGTTCTTC. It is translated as CASNPGLAVPNEQFF. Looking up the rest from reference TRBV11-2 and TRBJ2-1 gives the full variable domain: EAGVAQSPRYKIIEKRQSVAFWCNPISGHATLYWYQQILGQGPKLLIQFQNNGVVDDSQLPKDRFSAERLKGVDSTLKIQPAKLEDSAVYLCASNPGLAVPNEQFFGPGTRLTVL.

The CDR3 DNA reads TGTGCCATCAAAACGACTAGCGGGGAATACAATGAGCAGTTCTTC. Its protein product is CAIKTTSGEYNEQFF. The genes are TRBV10-3 and TRBJ2-1; TRBD2 agrees at 11 bases. In germline, CDR1 is ENHRY, CDR2 SYGVKD. The CDR3 runs to 15 residues. The J segment lost 4 bases and the V segment lost 7 bases, leaving 6 bases of the junction unmatched.

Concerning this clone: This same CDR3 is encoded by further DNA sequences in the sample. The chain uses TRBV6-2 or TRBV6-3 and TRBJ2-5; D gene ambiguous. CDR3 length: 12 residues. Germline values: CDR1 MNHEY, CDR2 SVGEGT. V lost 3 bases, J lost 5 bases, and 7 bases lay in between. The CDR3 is CASSYTRETQYF. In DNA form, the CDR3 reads TGTGCCAGCAGTTATACCCGGGAGACCCAGTACTTC.

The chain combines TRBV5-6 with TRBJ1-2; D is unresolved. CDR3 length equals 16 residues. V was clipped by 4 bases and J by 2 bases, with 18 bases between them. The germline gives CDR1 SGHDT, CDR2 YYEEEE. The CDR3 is CASSPGAAKSNYGYTF. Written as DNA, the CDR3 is TGTGCCAGCAGCCCTGGCGCGGCCAAATCAAACTATGGCTACACCTTC.

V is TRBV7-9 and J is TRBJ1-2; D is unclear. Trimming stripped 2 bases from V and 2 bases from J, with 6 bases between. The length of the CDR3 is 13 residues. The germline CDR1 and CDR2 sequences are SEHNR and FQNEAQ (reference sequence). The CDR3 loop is CASSLSVNYGYTF. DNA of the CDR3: TGTGCCAGCAGCTTATCAGTAAACTATGGCTACACCTTC.

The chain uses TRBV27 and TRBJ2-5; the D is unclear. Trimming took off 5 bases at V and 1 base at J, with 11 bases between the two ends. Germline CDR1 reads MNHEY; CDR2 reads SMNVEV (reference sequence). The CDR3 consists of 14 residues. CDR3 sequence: CASSPTMAQETQYF. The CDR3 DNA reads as TGTGCCAGCAGTCCAACGATGGCCCAAGAGACCCAGTACTTC.

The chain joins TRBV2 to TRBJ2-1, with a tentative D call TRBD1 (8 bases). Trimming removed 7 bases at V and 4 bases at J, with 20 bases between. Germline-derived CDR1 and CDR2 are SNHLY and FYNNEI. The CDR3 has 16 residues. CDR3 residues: CASTYKQGGTYNEQFF. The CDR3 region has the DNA TGTGCCAGCACCTACAAACAGGGGGGGACTTACAATGAGCAGTTCTTC.

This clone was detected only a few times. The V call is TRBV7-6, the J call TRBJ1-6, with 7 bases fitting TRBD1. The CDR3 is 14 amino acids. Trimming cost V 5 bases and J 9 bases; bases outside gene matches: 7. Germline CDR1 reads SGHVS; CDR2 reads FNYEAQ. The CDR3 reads CASSQGQPGSPLHF. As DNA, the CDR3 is TGTGCCAGCAGCCAGGGACAGCCGGGTTCACCCCTCCACTTT.

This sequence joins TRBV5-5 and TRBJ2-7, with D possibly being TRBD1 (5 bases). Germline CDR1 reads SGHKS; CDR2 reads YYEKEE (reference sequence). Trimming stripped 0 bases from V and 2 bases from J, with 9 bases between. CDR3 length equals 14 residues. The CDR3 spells CASSLDPGTYEQYF. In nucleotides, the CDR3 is TGTGCCAGCAGCTTGGATCCAGGGACCTACGAGCAGTACTTC.

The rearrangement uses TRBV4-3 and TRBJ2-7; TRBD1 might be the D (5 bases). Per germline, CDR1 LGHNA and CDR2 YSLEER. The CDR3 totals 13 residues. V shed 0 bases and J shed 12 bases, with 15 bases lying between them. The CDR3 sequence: CASSQDWGREPYF. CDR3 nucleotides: TGCGCCAGCAGCCAAGATTGGGGCAGGGAACCGTACTTC.

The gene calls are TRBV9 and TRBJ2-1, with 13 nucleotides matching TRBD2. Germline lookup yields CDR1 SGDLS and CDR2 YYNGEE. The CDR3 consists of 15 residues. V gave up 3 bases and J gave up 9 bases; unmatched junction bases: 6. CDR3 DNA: TGTGCCAGCAGCGCGGGGACTAGCGGGACTAGTGAGCAGTTCTTC. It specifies CASSAGTSGTSEQFF.

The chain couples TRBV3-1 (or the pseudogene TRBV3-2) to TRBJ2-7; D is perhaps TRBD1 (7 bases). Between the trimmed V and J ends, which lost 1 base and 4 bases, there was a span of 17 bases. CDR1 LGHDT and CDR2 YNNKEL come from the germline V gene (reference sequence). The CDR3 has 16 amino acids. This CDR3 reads CASSQGGDRWVYEQYF. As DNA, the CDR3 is TGTGCCAGCAGCCAAGGGGGGGACAGATGGGTTTACGAGCAGTACTTC.

CDR3 loop: CASKQGGSNYGYTF. The CDR3 DNA reads TGCGCCAGCAAGCAGGGGGGATCCAACTATGGCTACACCTTC. This rearrangement joins TRBV5-1 to TRBJ1-2, with 7 bases matching TRBD1. Germline CDR1 and CDR2: SGHRS and YFSETQ. The V gene end was trimmed by 6 bases and the J gene end by 2 bases; junction bases not matched to a gene: 7. The length of the CDR3 is 14 residues.

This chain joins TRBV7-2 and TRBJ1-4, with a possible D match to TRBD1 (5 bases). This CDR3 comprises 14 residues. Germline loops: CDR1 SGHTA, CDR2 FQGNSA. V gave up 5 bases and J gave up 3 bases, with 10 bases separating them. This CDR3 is CASSGGTANEKLFF. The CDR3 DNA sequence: TGTGCCAGCAGCGGGGGGACTGCTAATGAAAAACTGTTTTTT.

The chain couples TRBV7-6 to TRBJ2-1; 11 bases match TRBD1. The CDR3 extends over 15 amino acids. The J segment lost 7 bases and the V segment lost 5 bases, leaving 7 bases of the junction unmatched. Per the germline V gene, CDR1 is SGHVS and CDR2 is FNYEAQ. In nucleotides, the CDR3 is TGTGCCAGCAGCGCGGACAGGGGGCGTGCTAATGAGCAGTTCTTC. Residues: CASSADRGRANEQFF.

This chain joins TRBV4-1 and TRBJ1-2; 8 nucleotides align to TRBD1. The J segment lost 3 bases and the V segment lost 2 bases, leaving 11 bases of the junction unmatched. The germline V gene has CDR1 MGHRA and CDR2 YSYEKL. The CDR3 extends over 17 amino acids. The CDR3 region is CASSQNQGARVDYGYTF. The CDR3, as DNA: TGCGCCAGCAGCCAAAATCAGGGGGCGCGGGTCGACTATGGCTACACCTTC.

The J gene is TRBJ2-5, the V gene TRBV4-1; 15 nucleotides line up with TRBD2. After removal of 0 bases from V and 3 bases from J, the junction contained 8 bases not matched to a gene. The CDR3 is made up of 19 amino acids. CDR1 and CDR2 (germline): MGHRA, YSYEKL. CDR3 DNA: TGCGCCAGCAGCCAAGAAGTGAAGGGACTAGCGGGGGGCAAAGAGACCCAGTACTTC. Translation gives CASSQEVKGLAGGKETQYF.

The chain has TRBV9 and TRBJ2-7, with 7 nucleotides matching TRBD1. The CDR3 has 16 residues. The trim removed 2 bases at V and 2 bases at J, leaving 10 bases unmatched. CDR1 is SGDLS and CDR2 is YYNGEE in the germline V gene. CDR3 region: CASSVGAGTATYEQYF. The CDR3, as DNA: TGTGCCAGCAGCGTGGGGGCCGGGACAGCAACCTACGAGCAGTACTTC.

CDR3 protein: CSSGGFSWGNEQFF. CDR3 in DNA: TGCTCTAGCGGGGGCTTTTCCTGGGGTAATGAGCAGTTCTTC. The V gene is TRBV29-1, the J gene TRBJ2-1, with TRBD2 identical over 10 bases. Germline V lookup: CDR1 SQVTM, CDR2 ANQGSEA. The CDR3 consists of 14 residues.

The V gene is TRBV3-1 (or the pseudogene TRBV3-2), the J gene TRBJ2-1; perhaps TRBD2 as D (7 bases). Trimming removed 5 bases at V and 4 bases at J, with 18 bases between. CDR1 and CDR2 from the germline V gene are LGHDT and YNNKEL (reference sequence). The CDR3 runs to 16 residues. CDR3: CASSYVGAGAYNEQFF. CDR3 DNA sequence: TGTGCCAGCAGCTATGTGGGTGCGGGGGCTTACAATGAGCAGTTCTTC.

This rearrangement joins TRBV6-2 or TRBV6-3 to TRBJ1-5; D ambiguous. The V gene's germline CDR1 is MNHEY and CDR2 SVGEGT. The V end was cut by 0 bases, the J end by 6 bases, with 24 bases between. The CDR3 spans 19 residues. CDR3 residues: CASSYSIGADFLPPQPQHF. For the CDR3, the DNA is TGTGCCAGCAGTTACTCGATCGGAGCAGACTTTCTTCCCCCTCAGCCCCAGCATTTT.

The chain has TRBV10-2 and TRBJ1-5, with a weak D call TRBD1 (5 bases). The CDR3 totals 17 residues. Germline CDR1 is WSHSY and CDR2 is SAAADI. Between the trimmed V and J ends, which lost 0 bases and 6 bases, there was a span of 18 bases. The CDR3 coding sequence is TGCGCCAGCAGTGAGTCGATCCTAAGCAGGGTGGGTCAGCCCCAGCATTTT. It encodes CASSESILSRVGQPQHF.

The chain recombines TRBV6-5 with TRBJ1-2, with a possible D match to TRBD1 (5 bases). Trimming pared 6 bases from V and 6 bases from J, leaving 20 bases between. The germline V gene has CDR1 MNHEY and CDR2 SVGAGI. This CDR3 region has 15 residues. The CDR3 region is CASRIQGGMMDGYTF. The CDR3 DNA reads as TGTGCCAGCAGAATTCAGGGCGGAATGATGGATGGCTACACCTTC.

CDR3 bases: TGTGCCAGCAGCTGGGACAGGGGGCGGGAAAAACTGTTTTTT. Its translation is CASSWDRGREKLFF. The chain carries TRBV7-9 and TRBJ1-4; 12 bases are shared with TRBD1. CDR1 and CDR2 from the germline V gene are SEHNR and FQNEAQ (reference sequence). The CDR3 contains 14 residues. J lost 8 bases, V lost 4 bases, and 2 bases had no gene match.